This TCR beta chain was profiled in a study of blood T cell repertoires in COVID-19. Study as a whole: The cDNA or gDNA used as material had been derived from T cells, B-cell-depleted T cells, or PBMCs.

V lost 4 bases to trimming and J lost 6 bases, with 15 bases between them. Germline V gene sequence: CDR1 LGHDT, CDR2 YNNKEL (reference sequence). The CDR3 spans 14 residues. The data were produced by immunoSEQ multiplex PCR, yet TCRdb's version contains in-frame clones alone and is incomplete. The sample records more than 70,000 clones, about nine tenths being singletons. The sample holds a few counts of this clone. This rearrangement joins TRBV3-1 (or the pseudogene TRBV3-2) to TRBJ1-2; TRBD1 is a possible D gene (5 bases). The sample was peripheral blood. The clonotype was recovered from a woman aged 50 to 60 in a cohort sampled during active COVID-19. CDR3 sequence: CASSRDGGGNGYTF. The CDR3 DNA is TGTGCCAGCAGCCGAGATGGGGGGGGAAATGGCTACACCTTC.